These T cell receptor beta chains were read from a single sample in a study of metastatic and nonmetastatic thyroid tumors. Using MiXCR, TCRdb re-called clones from the PCR reads. The repertoire includes about 56,000 clones, 30% of them detected once, and 15% to 20% sits in the top ten. Input material: blood. The receptors were gathered from a female donor with papillary thyroid cancer or a benign thyroid nodule (not recorded which). Some clones in this sample may be carry-over from other donors' samples. CDR3s include the opening cysteine and the closing phenylalanine or tryptophan. Fields, in order: J gene, V gene, D gene, clone size, CDR3 protein, CDR3 DNA. The D gene is left open where the match is weak. The size entry is marked missing in some rows and otherwise reads once, few, many or a size class.

TRBJ2-2 TRBV6-6 - few CASSYSKGVGELFF TGTGCCAGCAGTTACTCGAAGGGGGTCGGGGAGCTGTTTTTT
TRBJ1-5 TRBV30 - - CAWSVGRNNQPQHF TGTGCCTGGAGCGTAGGCAGGAACAATCAGCCCCAGCATTTT
TRBJ2-1 TRBV6-1 - few CASSEAWDTSYNEQFF TGTGCCAGCAGTGAAGCGTGGGACACATCCTACAATGAGCAGTTCTTC
TRBJ2-5 TRBV13 - - CASSPGRAGLGGRDQETQYF TGTGCCAGCAGCCCGGGACGAGCGGGGCTCGGGGGCCGTGACCAAGAGACCCAGTACTTC
TRBJ1-1 TRBV13 TRBD1 once CASSPDRGTNTEAFF TGTGCCAGCAGCCCTGACAGGGGAACGAACACTGAAGCTTTCTTT
TRBJ2-7 TRBV4-2 TRBD2 - CASSQGLAGGRDEQYF TGTGCCAGCAGCCAAGGACTAGCGGGAGGGAGGGACGAGCAGTACTTC
TRBJ2-1 TRBV30 TRBD2 once CALLAGGVGEQFF TGTGCCTTGCTAGCGGGAGGCGTCGGTGAGCAGTTCTTC
TRBJ1-1 TRBV5-1 - - CASSTPLGGWDTEAFF TGCGCCAGCAGCACCCCCTTGGGCGGTTGGGACACTGAAGCTTTCTTT
TRBJ2-1 TRBV20-1 - many CSARTASSYNEQFF TGCAGTGCCAGGACGGCGAGCTCCTACAATGAGCAGTTCTTC
TRBJ2-7 TRBV5-1 - - CASSQGNGYEQYF TGCGCCAGCAGCCAGGGGAATGGCTACGAGCAGTACTTC
TRBJ1-6 TRBV5-1 - few CASSLVVGADSPLHF TGCGCCAGCAGCTTGGTGGTGGGGGCGGATTCACCCCTCCACTTT
TRBJ2-5 TRBV20-1 - - CSARDGIAVQETQYF TGCAGTGCTAGAGATGGGATAGCGGTACAAGAGACCCAGTACTTC
TRBJ1-1 TRBV2 - few CASSGLAGEAFF TGTGCCAGCAGTGGGTTGGCAGGGGAAGCTTTCTTT
TRBJ2-7 TRBV28 TRBD2 - CASTGGLAGVSDEQYF TGTGCCAGCACTGGGGGGCTAGCGGGAGTGTCGGACGAGCAGTACTTC
TRBJ2-7 TRBV20-1 TRBD1 many CSAPYDRAGEQYF TGCAGTGCTCCTTACGACAGGGCGGGCGAGCAGTACTTC
TRBJ2-1 TRBV20-1 TRBD1 - CSVTSGQGGRDEQFF TGCAGTGTTACCTCCGGACAGGGTGGCCGGGATGAGCAGTTCTTC
TRBJ2-4 TRBV30 - - CAWSDRLENIQYF TGTGCCTGGAGTGACCGTCTAGAAAACATTCAGTACTTC
TRBJ2-5 TRBV5-1 TRBD2 few CASSLTASGVETQYF TGCGCCAGCAGCTTAACGGCTAGCGGGGTTGAGACCCAGTACTTC
TRBJ1-3 TRBV18 - - CASSSGASGNTIYF TGTGCCAGCTCAAGCGGGGCCTCCGGAAACACCATATATTTT
TRBJ1-5 TRBV28 - few CASSHPVGDNQPQHF TGTGCCAGCAGTCATCCAGTGGGGGATAATCAGCCCCAGCATTTT
TRBJ2-1 TRBV6-1 TRBD1 few CASSRTGGTSYNEQFF TGTGCCAGCAGTCGCACAGGGGGAACCTCCTACAATGAGCAGTTCTTC
TRBJ2-1 TRBV2 - few CASSLAAGHNEQFF TGTGCCAGCAGTTTAGCGGCCGGGCACAATGAGCAGTTCTTC
TRBJ1-1 TRBV9 - many CASQGPNTEAFF TGTGCCAGTCAGGGTCCTAACACTGAAGCTTTCTTT
TRBJ2-5 TRBV7-8 - - CASSSTGETQYF TGTGCCAGCAGTTCGACCGGAGAGACCCAGTACTTC
TRBJ2-7 TRBV11-2 TRBD2 many CASSLTDSGGYEQYF TGTGCCAGCAGCTTAACCGACTCGGGGGGCTACGAGCAGTACTTC
TRBJ1-2 TRBV28 - many CASSAGEGYTF TGTGCCAGCAGTGCGGGGGAAGGCTACACCTTC
TRBJ2-3 TRBV5-1 TRBD2 few CASSLTSGRVQDTQYF TGCGCCAGCAGCTTGACTAGCGGGAGGGTTCAAGATACGCAGTATTTT
TRBJ2-6 TRBV30 - many CAWSRGAGANVLTF TGTGCCTGGAGTCGAGGGGCTGGGGCCAACGTCCTGACTTTC
TRBJ2-1 TRBV19 - - CASSIGPLEHNEQFF TGTGCCAGTAGTATTGGACCTTTAGAACACAATGAGCAGTTCTTC
TRBJ2-1 TRBV12-3/TRBV12-4 TRBD2 - CASSLLAGGQWGEQFF TGTGCCAGCAGTTTGTTAGCGGGAGGGCAGTGGGGTGAGCAGTTCTTC
TRBJ2-3 TRBV7-3 TRBD2 few CASSGSTDTQYF TGTGCCAGTAGCGGGAGCACAGATACGCAGTATTTT
TRBJ2-2 TRBV6-1 - - CASRGPGAGELFF TGTGCCAGCAGGGGTCCGGGAGCCGGGGAGCTGTTTTTT
TRBJ2-3 TRBV20-1 TRBD2 - CSARGRGFGAGGTDTQYF TGCAGTGCTAGAGGCAGAGGCTTTGGGGCGGGAGGGACAGATACGCAGTATTTT
TRBJ2-7 TRBV7-2 TRBD2 - CASSLGAGGMDEQYF TGTGCCAGCAGCTTAGGAGCGGGGGGGATGGACGAGCAGTACTTC
TRBJ2-7 TRBV20-1 TRBD2 - CSAEPGRGTSGEQYF TGCAGTGCTGAACCGGGGCGAGGGACTAGCGGAGAGCAGTACTTC
TRBJ2-2 TRBV19 - - CASSYLGGGWAGELFF TGTGCCAGTAGTTATTTGGGAGGGGGCTGGGCCGGGGAGCTGTTTTTT
TRBJ2-2 TRBV5-1 - - CASSTGTLNTGELFF TGCGCCAGCAGTACCGGGACTCTAAACACCGGGGAGCTGTTTTTT
TRBJ2-7 TRBV3-1 - many CAAGSLYEQYF TGTGCCGCAGGCTCTCTCTACGAGCAGTACTTC
TRBJ2-7 TRBV6-2/TRBV6-3 TRBD2 few CASSSSGSGAHEQYF TGTGCCAGCAGTTCCTCGGGTAGCGGGGCCCACGAGCAGTACTTC
TRBJ1-2 TRBV20-1 TRBD1 - CSASPGQGSYGYTF TGCAGTGCTAGCCCGGGACAGGGAAGCTATGGCTACACCTTC
TRBJ2-6 TRBV20-1 TRBD1 - CSAEIQGAGGANVLTF TGCAGTGCTGAAATACAGGGGGCGGGAGGGGCCAACGTCCTGACTTTC
TRBJ1-1 TRBV6-1 - many CASSRRRNTEAFF TGTGCCAGCAGCCGCCGCCGGAACACTGAAGCTTTCTTT
TRBJ2-5 TRBV5-6 - - CASSLDYLYQETQYF TGTGCCAGCAGCTTGGACTACCTGTACCAAGAGACCCAGTACTTC
TRBJ2-1 TRBV20-1 TRBD2 many CSAMTSGGVNEQFF TGCAGTGCTATGACTAGCGGGGGAGTCAATGAGCAGTTCTTC
TRBJ2-1 TRBV11-3 - few CASSLGVEQFF TGTGCCAGCAGCTTAGGGGTTGAGCAGTTCTTC
TRBJ1-2 TRBV20-1 - many CSAHGTVHGYTF TGCAGTGCCCACGGGACGGTCCATGGCTACACCTTC